This T cell receptor beta chain was found in a study of cytomegalovirus exposure and HLA in healthy donors. Study context: Sequencing of around 200 million T cells in an earlier analysis found 100 million or so unique TCR beta sequences. Unique TCRs numbering approximately 80 million, obtained from HLA-typed donors, made up an early data release. Points from the study as a whole: The authors later found HLA-associated TCR beta chains more clonally expanded than equally common others.

With 60 Vbeta and 13 Jbeta primers, the PCR was carried out. The table came from immunoSEQ multiplex PCR; TCRdb's copy has only in-frame clones and leaves some out. The top ten clones hold 3.5% to 4% of a sample with around 170,000 clones, 81% of them seen once. Concerning this clone: Antigen unknown.

The donors comprised healthy bone marrow donors. The V and J ends lost 4 bases and 3 bases respectively, with 11 bases between them. CDR3 size: 15 residues. Germline V gives CDR1 SGHNT, CDR2 YYREEE (reference sequence). The rearrangement uses TRBV5-4 and TRBJ2-6, with D possibly TRBD2 on 6 matching bases. This TCR was sampled from a man aged 45-65 years in good health and CMV-seronegative. Sequenced input: PBMCs. The CDR3 sequence is CASSAEGYGANVLTF. CDR3 coding DNA: TGTGCCAGCAGCGCGGAGGGTTATGGGGCCAACGTCCTGACTTTC.